One and the same sample provided the 32 T cell receptor beta chains below, sequenced in a study of OX40 agonist ivuxolimab in advanced cancers. The library was generated by the immunoSEQ multiplex PCR assay. TCRdb holds this immuneACCESS table with in-frame rearrangements only. Some clones are missing; in checked studies, unresolved V genes explain under half, and the rest has no known cause. For this sample the table gives roughly 110,000 clones, of which 90% were detected only once. Together, the top ten hold 0.48% of the sample. Sequences were derived from CD4+ or CD8+ T cells sorted from blood, sampled in a trial of the OX40 agonist ivuxolimab. These receptors were taken from an adult with an advanced solid tumor such as melanoma, head and neck, liver or kidney cancer.

The chain is built from TRBV25-1 and TRBJ2-1; the D is unclear. The CDR3 covers 16 residues. The germline V and J ends were trimmed by 4 bases and 1 base, with 14 bases remaining between them. The germline gives CDR1 MGHDK, CDR2 SYGVNS. The CDR3 here is CASSGIVEESYNEQFF. The CDR3 DNA reads as TGTGCCAGCAGTGGAATTGTAGAAGAGTCCTACAATGAGCAGTTCTTC.

This chain connects TRBV7-8 to TRBJ1-5; a possible D gene is TRBD1 (6 bases). CDR3 length equals 14 residues. Germline CDR1 is SGHVS and CDR2 is FQNEAQ. Trimming cost V 8 bases and J 0 bases, with 11 bases left between them. This CDR3 is CASGTGYSNQPQHF. The CDR3 region has the DNA TGTGCCAGCGGCACAGGGTATAGCAATCAGCCCCAGCATTTT.

The chain couples TRBV30 to TRBJ2-5, with no clear D. The CDR3 covers 12 residues. V lost 5 bases and J lost 5, with 12 bases in between. Per the germline V gene, CDR1 is GTSNPN and CDR2 is SVGIG (reference sequence). Here the CDR3 reads CAWEALGETQYF. CDR3 DNA sequence: TGTGCCTGGGAAGCGCTCGGGGAGACCCAGTACTTC.

This clone was recorded only once. The chain joins TRBV10-3 to TRBJ1-6; D is unclear. CDR3 size: 17 residues. Trimming took off 2 bases at V and 0 bases at J, with 11 bases between the two ends. CDR1 is ENHRY and CDR2 is SYGVKD in the germline V gene. The CDR3 DNA sequence: TGTGCCATCAGTGAGGCCGTAGGTGGCTCCTATAATTCACCCCTCCACTTT. Translated: CAISEAVGGSYNSPLHF.

This clone appeared a few times. CDR3 loop: CASRPTGVLYGYTF. The DNA of the CDR3 is TGTGCCAGCAGACCAACAGGGGTACTCTATGGCTACACCTTC. V gene TRBV5-4 combines with J gene TRBJ1-2, with TRBD1 identical over 7 bases. The V and J ends lost 5 bases and 4 bases, in that order; junction bases with no gene match: 8. The CDR3 runs 14 residues. CDR1 is SGHNT, CDR2 YYREEE, per germline (reference sequence).

The CDR3 region is CASSIDRAYGYTF. The CDR3 nucleotides are TGTGCCAGCAGCATAGACAGAGCCTATGGCTACACCTTC. V and J are TRBV5-4 and TRBJ1-2, with a possible D match to TRBD1 (5 bases). V lost 4 bases, J lost 4 bases, and 11 bases lay in between. Germline assignment: CDR1 SGHNT and CDR2 YYREEE (reference sequence). The CDR3 extends over 13 amino acids.

V and J are TRBV6-1 and TRBJ2-1, with 12 bases identical to TRBD2. The CDR3 covers 13 residues. Germline CDR1 is MNHNS and CDR2 is SASEGT. V shed 7 bases and J 12 bases; nucleotides not matched to a gene: 7. The CDR3 DNA follows: TGTGCCAGCACCACTCCGACTAGCGGGGGGCAGTTCTTC. This sequence encodes CASTTPTSGGQFF.

The gene calls are TRBV7-2 and TRBJ1-6, with 8 bases that match TRBD1. CDR3 length equals 16 residues. V lost 3 bases and J lost 6; bases outside the gene matches: 7. Germline assignment: CDR1 SGHTA and CDR2 FQGNSA. Here the CDR3 DNA reads TGTGCCAGCAGCTTTACCCAGGGGGCACGTAATTCACCCCTCCACTTT. It yields the protein CASSFTQGARNSPLHF.

The chain couples TRBV4-1 to TRBJ2-3; D is uncertain. CDR1 and CDR2 from the germline V gene are MGHRA and YSYEKL. The V end was cut by 0 bases, the J end by 2 bases, with 9 bases between. This CDR3 spans 15 amino acids. Here the CDR3 DNA reads TGCGCCAGCAGCCAAGATAGAACAGTCACAGATACGCAGTATTTT. Protein product: CASSQDRTVTDTQYF.

This chain uses TRBV2 with TRBJ2-1; possibly TRBD1 for D (6 bases). Deletions cut 7 bases from V and 5 bases from J, with 18 bases between. The CDR3 is 15 residues long. Germline loops: CDR1 SNHLY, CDR2 FYNNEI. The CDR3 loop reads CASKLGAGRHNEQFF. The DNA of the CDR3 is TGTGCCAGCAAGCTGGGGGCGGGCCGGCACAATGAGCAGTTCTTC.

The rearrangement joins TRBV28 to TRBJ2-7; 14 positions match TRBD2. J gave up 3 bases and V 6 bases, and 7 bases lay outside the gene matches. The CDR3 has 16 residues. Germline values: CDR1 MDHEN, CDR2 SYDVKM. For the CDR3, the DNA is TGTGCCAGCAGACTAGGGACTAGCGGGGGTAACTACGAGCAGTACTTC. This sequence encodes CASRLGTSGGNYEQYF.

The V and J genes are TRBV7-2 and TRBJ2-7, with a possible D match to TRBD2 (5 bases). This CDR3 comprises 16 residues. Trimming shortened V by 0 bases and J by 6 bases, and 18 bases separated the two germline ends. CDR1 is SGHTA, CDR2 FQGNSA, per germline. The DNA of the CDR3 is TGTGCCAGCAGCTTAGCCCCCGACGGACCACGGGGCGAGCAGTACTTC. It specifies CASSLAPDGPRGEQYF.

The rearrangement links TRBV2 to TRBJ2-5, with D unclear. The V gene's germline CDR1 is SNHLY and CDR2 FYNNEI. Trimming cost V 3 bases and J 5 bases, with 7 bases left between them. This CDR3 region has 12 residues. CDR3 DNA sequence: TGTGCCAGCAGTGAGGCTCTGGAGACCCAGTACTTC. Protein: CASSEALETQYF.

The rearrangement uses TRBV5-1 and TRBJ2-1; 7 bases map to TRBD1. V shed 4 bases, J shed 9 bases, and the junction held 10 bases outside the gene matches. This CDR3 spans 14 amino acids. The germline V gene encodes CDR1 SGHRS and CDR2 YFSETQ. The CDR3 DNA reads TGCGCCAGCAGCCCAGACAGGGAAGGTGGTGAGCAGTTCTTC. Translation: CASSPDREGGEQFF.

The J gene is TRBJ2-2, the V gene TRBV7-2; D may match TRBD1 or TRBD2 (7 bases each). Looked up from germline, CDR1 is SGHTA and CDR2 is FQGNSA. Trimming pared 6 bases from V and 0 bases from J, leaving 17 bases between. CDR3 size: 17 residues. The CDR3 coding sequence is TGTGCCAGCAGTTTCCTAAGCGGGACAGCGAACACCGGGGAGCTGTTTTTT. Residues: CASSFLSGTANTGELFF. Supplemented by reference TRBV7-2 and TRBJ2-2, the full variable domain reads GAGVSQSPSNKVTEKGKDVELRCDPISGHTALYWYRQSLGQGLEFLIYFQGNSAPDKSGLPSDRFSAERTGGSVSTLTIQRTQQEDSAVYLCASSFLSGTANTGELFFGEGSRLTVL.

This sequence joins TRBV18 and TRBJ2-5; no clear D. Germline CDR1 and CDR2: KGHSH and LQKENI. CDR3 size: 14 residues. V shed 2 bases and J shed 1 base, with 8 bases lying between them. The CDR3 region has the DNA TGTGCCAGCTCACCATCCCCGCCCCAAGAGACCCAGTACTTC. This gives the protein CASSPSPPQETQYF.

J is TRBJ2-2 and V is TRBV7-6, with 9 bases identical to TRBD2. This CDR3 contains 17 residues. V shed 7 bases, J shed 13 bases, and the junction held 22 bases outside the gene matches. The germline CDR1 and CDR2 sequences are SGHVS and FNYEAQ. The CDR3 is CASTTRGGLAGSSGLFF. CDR3 sequence (DNA): TGTGCCAGCACCACACGGGGTGGGCTAGCGGGGTCTTCCGGGCTGTTTTTT.

The gene calls are TRBV4-2 and TRBJ2-3, with 11 bases aligning to TRBD2. Looked up from germline, CDR1 is LGHNA and CDR2 is YNFKEQ. The CDR3 is 16 residues long. Germline trimming cut 5 bases from V and 0 bases from J; bases unmatched to any gene: 4. CDR3 nucleotides: TGTGCCAGCAGCTCCCGGACTAGCGGGAGCACAGATACGCAGTATTTT. Protein sequence: CASSSRTSGSTDTQYF.

This chain connects TRBV5-1 to TRBJ2-7; D not certain. The germline V gene has CDR1 SGHRS and CDR2 YFSETQ. V was shortened by 4 bases and J by 3 bases, with 14 bases between the two germline ends. The CDR3 loop spans 14 amino acids. The CDR3 DNA reads TGCGCCAGCAGCCCTGACCACGGCAACTACGAGCAGTACTTC. The encoded protein is CASSPDHGNYEQYF.

The rearrangement joins TRBV25-1 to TRBJ2-3; the D is unclear. The germline CDR1 and CDR2 sequences are MGHDK and SYGVNS. Trimming stripped 3 bases from V and 0 bases from J, with 10 bases between. The CDR3 is 15 amino acids. This chain's CDR3 is CASSDTSTSTDTQYF. For the CDR3, the DNA is TGTGCCAGCAGTGACACCTCAACTAGCACAGATACGCAGTATTTT.

This clone showed up just once. The chain joins TRBV6-1 to TRBJ1-5, with unresolved D. In germline, CDR1 is MNHNS, CDR2 SASEGT. V was pared by 1 base and J by 7 bases, with 2 bases between. The CDR3 loop spans 11 amino acids. The CDR3 sequence is CASSEVQPQHF. The CDR3 nucleotides are TGTGCCAGCAGTGAAGTACAGCCCCAGCATTTT.

This chain uses TRBV5-1 with TRBJ1-2; TRBD1 might be the D (6 bases). V lost 4 bases and J lost 4, with 14 bases in between. The CDR3 is 14 amino acids. The germline V gene encodes CDR1 SGHRS and CDR2 YFSETQ. The chain's CDR3 is CASSTGQLSYGYTF. The DNA of the CDR3 is TGCGCCAGCAGCACAGGACAGCTCAGCTATGGCTACACCTTC.

V usage is TRBV7-9 and J usage is TRBJ2-5, with D perhaps TRBD2 (5 bases). CDR3 length: 15 amino acids. Trimming shortened V by 4 bases and J by 4 bases, and 16 bases separated the two germline ends. The germline gives CDR1 SEHNR, CDR2 FQNEAQ (reference sequence). CDR3 amino acids: CASSSGERAGETQYF. CDR3 nucleotides: TGTGCCAGCAGCTCCGGAGAGAGGGCGGGAGAGACCCAGTACTTC.

This chain's CDR3 is CASTNTVLAYEQYF. In DNA, the CDR3 is TGTGCCAGTACCAACACAGTATTGGCCTACGAGCAGTACTTC. The chain carries TRBV2 and TRBJ2-7; D ambiguous. The V gene's germline CDR1 is SNHLY and CDR2 FYNNEI. The CDR3 loop spans 14 amino acids. Trimming took 9 bases from V and 2 from J, leaving 17 bases between them.

The V and J genes are TRBV18 and TRBJ2-7; 8 bases fit TRBD1. Unmatched junction bases numbered 1, after V lost 2 bases and J lost 1 base. The length of the CDR3 is 14 residues. CDR1 is KGHSH and CDR2 is LQKENI in the germline V gene. CDR3 nucleotides: TGTGCCAGCTCACCAAGGACAGGGTCCTACGAGCAGTACTTC. It specifies CASSPRTGSYEQYF.

The gene calls are TRBV30 and TRBJ2-6; D is undetermined. Germline CDR1 GTSNPN, CDR2 SVGIG (reference sequence). The CDR3 consists of 15 residues. The germline V and J ends were trimmed by 5 bases and 0 bases, with 11 bases remaining between them. DNA for the CDR3: TGTGCCTGGGGGATGATAAGCTCTGGGGCCAACGTCCTGACTTTC. Protein product: CAWGMISSGANVLTF.

The chain carries TRBV7-2 and TRBJ2-6; 9 positions match TRBD1. The germline V gene has CDR1 SGHTA and CDR2 FQGNSA. The CDR3 consists of 18 residues. The V gene end was trimmed by 0 bases and the J gene end by 4 bases; junction bases not matched to a gene: 7. CDR3 nucleotide sequence: TGTGCCAGCAGCTTAGCGGGACAGGGTGTGCCCGGGGCCAACGTCCTGACTTTC. The encoded protein is CASSLAGQGVPGANVLTF.

The chain recombines TRBV5-1 with TRBJ1-1; 9 nucleotides agree with TRBD1. The V and J ends lost 4 bases and 6 bases, in that order; junction bases with no gene match: 10. The CDR3 is 15 amino acids. Germline-derived CDR1 and CDR2 are SGHRS and YFSETQ. The CDR3 DNA follows: TGCGCCAGCAGCACCGGACAGGGGTCAACGGCTGAAGCTTTCTTT. Its translation is CASSTGQGSTAEAFF.

This clone was observed once. This CDR3 is CASSSSTGGTEAFF. Written as DNA, the CDR3 is TGCGCCAGCAGCTCTAGCACAGGGGGCACTGAAGCTTTCTTT. The V gene is TRBV5-1, the J gene TRBJ1-1; 8 positions match TRBD1. The CDR3 spans 14 residues. The junction had 5 bases not matched to a gene; V was cut back by 3 bases and J by 4 bases. CDR1 and CDR2 (germline): SGHRS, YFSETQ. Based on the CDR3 plus reference TRBV5-1 and TRBJ1-1, the full variable domain is KAGVTQTPRYLIKTRGQQVTLSCSPISGHRSVSWYQQTPGQGLQFLFEYFSETQRNKGNFPGRFSGRQFSNSRSEMNVSTLELGDSALYLCASSSSTGGTEAFFGQGTRLTVV.

CDR3 sequence: CASSQSYRYPTNEKLFF. CDR3 DNA: TGCGCCAGCAGTCAATCCTACAGATATCCAACTAATGAAAAACTGTTTTTT. The V and J genes are TRBV23-1 and TRBJ1-4; D gene ambiguous. TRBV23-1 falls under the ORF class, with uncertain function. V gave up 0 bases and J gave up 0 bases, with 11 bases separating them. The CDR3 runs to 17 residues.

J is TRBJ2-7 and V is TRBV29-1; 8 bases fit TRBD1. The CDR3 runs to 14 residues. Germline V gene data show CDR1 as SQVTM and CDR2 as ANQGSEA. V lost 4 bases, J lost 5 bases, and 10 bases stayed unmatched. The CDR3 protein is CSVGFWTGSDEQYF. CDR3 bases: TGCAGCGTTGGGTTTTGGACAGGGAGCGACGAGCAGTACTTC.

The chain is built from TRBV7-8 and TRBJ2-7; 11 nucleotides align to TRBD2. The CDR3 contains 15 residues. CDR1 and CDR2 (germline): SGHVS, FQNEAQ. V dropped 1 base and J dropped 2; count of bases not matched to a gene: 1. CDR3 sequence: CASSLGLAGTYEQYF. In DNA, the CDR3 is TGTGCCAGCAGCTTAGGACTAGCGGGGACCTACGAGCAGTACTTC. Full variable domain (remainder filled in from reference TRBV7-8 and TRBJ2-7): GAGVSQSPRYKVAKRGQDVALRCDPISGHVSLFWYQQALGQGPEFLTYFQNEAQLDKSGLPSDRFFAERPEGSVSTLKIQRTQQEDSAVYLCASSLGLAGTYEQYFGPGTRLTVT.